One sample yielded the 6 T cell receptor beta chains listed below, sequenced in a study of tumor-infiltrating lymphocytes in localized non-small cell lung cancer. Sequenced by immunoSEQ multiplex PCR; TCRdb stores in-frame clones only, minus some. The repertoire holds 15,000 to 20,000 clones, with approximately 79% as singletons. Sequenced material: lung tumor tissue. These receptors all come from a human donor with non-small cell lung cancer.

This clone was recorded once. The V and J genes are TRBV9 and TRBJ2-1; 7 bases line up with TRBD2. Germline V gene sequence: CDR1 SGDLS, CDR2 YYNGEE. J lost 5 bases, V lost 2 bases, and 4 bases had no gene match. This CDR3 contains 14 residues. CDR3 bases: TGTGCCAGCAGCGTGGGGCTAGCGGACAATGAGCAGTTCTTC. Its protein is CASSVGLADNEQFF.

The V call is TRBV6-1, the J call TRBJ1-1, with unresolved D. V was shortened by 4 bases and J by 0 bases, with 9 bases between the two germline ends. CDR1 is MNHNS, CDR2 SASEGT, per germline. The CDR3 is made up of 14 amino acids. The CDR3 bases are TGTGCCAGCAGTGCCACTGTAATGAACACTGAAGCTTTCTTT. This encodes CASSATVMNTEAFF.

The chain couples TRBV7-8 to TRBJ1-1, with 7 bases matching TRBD1. The CDR3 loop spans 14 amino acids. CDR1 and CDR2 from the germline V gene are SGHVS and FQNEAQ. V dropped 5 bases and J dropped 0; count of bases not matched to a gene: 3. This CDR3 is CASSRDSLNTEAFF. CDR3 nucleotide sequence: TGTGCCAGCAGCCGGGACAGCTTGAACACTGAAGCTTTCTTT.

The chain joins TRBV29-1 to TRBJ2-6, with D uncertain. The ends were cut back, 7 bases at V and 0 bases at J, with 13 bases in the middle. Germline-derived CDR1 and CDR2 are SQVTM and ANQGSEA. This CDR3 spans 15 amino acids. CDR3 residues: CSALRAGSGANVLTF. The CDR3 nucleotides are TGCAGCGCTCTTAGGGCCGGCTCTGGGGCCAACGTCCTGACTTTC. Supplemented by reference TRBV29-1 and TRBJ2-6, the full variable domain reads SAVISQKPSRDICQRGTSLTIQCQVDSQVTMMFWYRQQPGQSLTLIATANQGSEATYESGFVIDKFPISRPNLTFSTLTVSNMSPEDSSIYLCSALRAGSGANVLTFGAGSRLTVL.

The V gene is TRBV27, the J gene TRBJ2-1, with D maybe TRBD1 (6 bases). Germline-derived CDR1 and CDR2 are MNHEY and SMNVEV (reference sequence). V lost 5 bases and J lost 3, with 8 bases in between. The CDR3 totals 13 residues. The chain's CDR3 is CASSDRFYNEQFF. The CDR3 bases are TGTGCCAGCAGTGACAGGTTCTACAATGAGCAGTTCTTC.

The chain recombines TRBV30 with TRBJ1-5; TRBD1 matches at 7 bases. Germline CDR1 is GTSNPN and CDR2 is SVGIG (reference sequence). Trimming at V came to 0 bases and at J to 2 bases, leaving 7 bases not matched to a gene. CDR3 length: 16 amino acids. CDR3 sequence: CAWSVRAGTGNQPQHF. CDR3 DNA sequence: TGTGCCTGGAGTGTAAGGGCGGGGACAGGCAATCAGCCCCAGCATTTT.